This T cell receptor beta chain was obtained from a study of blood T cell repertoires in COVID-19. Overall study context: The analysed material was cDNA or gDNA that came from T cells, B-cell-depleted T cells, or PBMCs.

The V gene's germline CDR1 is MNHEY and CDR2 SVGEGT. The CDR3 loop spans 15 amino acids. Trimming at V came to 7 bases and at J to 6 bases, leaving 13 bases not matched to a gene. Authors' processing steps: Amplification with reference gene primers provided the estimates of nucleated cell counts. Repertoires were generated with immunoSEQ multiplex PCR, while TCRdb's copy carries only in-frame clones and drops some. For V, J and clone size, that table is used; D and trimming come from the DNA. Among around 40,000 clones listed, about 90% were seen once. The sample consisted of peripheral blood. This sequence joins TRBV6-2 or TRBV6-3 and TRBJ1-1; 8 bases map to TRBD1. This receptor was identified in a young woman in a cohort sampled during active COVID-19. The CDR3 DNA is TGTGCCAGCACCCCCGCGACAGGGGTAAGGGCTGAAGCTTTCTTT. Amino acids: CASTPATGVRAEAFF.